This TCR beta chain came from a study of cytomegalovirus exposure and HLA in healthy donors (dated by TCRdb to 2015 to 2018). Regarding the study in general: According to an earlier analysis of 587 of the donors, about 190 million T cells yielded some 110 million unique TCR beta sequences and about 300 Gb of sequence data. Around 330 gigabases of sequencing data and approximately 92 million unique TCR sequences made up an early release that covered 500 to 650 HLA-typed donors. Of the 398 genotyped donors, 75% to 85% were placed in the genetic ancestry cluster associated with self-reported Caucasian donors. The study was designed to test whether signatures of past pathogen exposure could be identified by cataloging public T cell receptors. The study profiled the T cell repertoires of hundreds of subjects by immunosequencing and related them to cytomegalovirus serostatus. Besides the first cohort of 550 to 750 subjects, a separate validation cohort made up of roughly 120 different subjects was used. To predict cytomegalovirus infection status, the study brought together high-throughput TCR immunosequencing, statistical association of individual TCRs with disease status, and machine learning. In a later analysis, previously published TCR beta repertoires from more than 500 donors were re-analyzed and high-resolution HLA genotyping was added so that TCR occurrence patterns could be studied. Rather than drawing on any new phenotypic data, the later analysis identified candidate immune exposures from TCR beta sequences and the way those sequences occurred across donors. In an earlier analysis of 500 to 650 of the donors, high-throughput TCR beta sequencing was used to judge whether each TCR beta V gene segment behaved as functional or pseudogenic. Alongside the repertoire data, information on donor age, sex, ethnicity and CMV serostatus was compiled. In a later genetic analysis, genome-wide SNP genotypes for 398 of the 666 donors were used, and that subset was treated as a discovery cohort. Every repertoire in the discovery cohort had been generated on one and the same sequencing platform. Both class I and class II loci were covered by HLA typing, at four-digit resolution. Typing coverage differed by locus: A, B, C, DRB1 and DQB1 were typed in roughly 629-630 donors, DQA1 in 522, DPA1 in roughly 590, and DPB1 in around 440. About five DR-DQ haplotypes were treated as single units for association and clustering because of strong linkage in the cohort. Across some 400 genotyped donors of the cohort, an average of 235,054 unique TCR beta nucleotide sequences per donor were sequenced, and approximately 17% of those sequences were non-productive. Results and caveats for the whole study, not just this receptor: In a later genetic analysis, fewer N-insertions in productive TCRs were reported among donors in an Asian-associated ancestry cluster than the 666-donor mean. A later analysis associated 16,951 TCR beta sequences with specific HLA alleles at a false discovery rate of 0.05. The earlier analysis of a few hundred of the donors excluded roughly 17 rarely observed V segments, including chromosome 9 orphons, because counts were too low. Because the 87-base-pair reads could not distinguish some IMGT-functional V segments, including TRBV6-2 and TRBV6-3, those segments were excluded. In a later analysis, HLA-associated TCR beta chains showed more clonal expansion and lower generation probabilities than non-associated chains that were equally common. In vitro tests confirmed that three of the cytomegalovirus-associated TCR beta chains recognize cytomegalovirus antigens. In a later analysis, several top co-occurrence clusters were reported to appear linked to parvovirus B19, influenza, CMV and Epstein-Barr virus. A cluster of highly shared sequence variants was judged likely to represent a technical artifact of the sequencing pipeline. Roughly uniform sequencing depth across donors was assumed in presence/absence analyses, although this assumption may not hold. HLA typing was unavailable for some donors at each locus, so association tests used only the typed subset. When HLA alleles, especially DR and DQ, strongly co-occurred, TCR associations were difficult to assign to individual alleles. The only immune exposure information available for the cohort was CMV serostatus. Only TCR beta chains were sequenced in this cohort, and the absence of alpha or paired-chain data limited detectable features. Most TCR sequences were seen in very few donors, while some public TCRs were found in many individuals. Linkage disequilibrium might explain the correlated functional status among segregating V segments, but an unknown experimental factor could not be ruled out. According to a later analysis, most CMV-associated TCR beta chains appeared to be HLA-restricted, and the HLA associations seemed to be driven largely by CMV exposure. In an earlier analysis of about 550 of the donors, most TCR beta V segments were observed in productive rearrangements about 87% or about 30% of the time, broadly matching IMGT annotations. In a later genetic analysis, a missense DCLRE1C variant was associated with V-gene and J-gene trimming of TCR beta chains, and the association was replicated in an independent cohort. A further reported finding was that TCR beta sequences accurately predicted the HLA-A and HLA-B alleles for most subjects in the first cohort. According to the authors, the approach could potentially be generalized to other disease states and immunological phenotypes. The study gave a list of 150 to 200 TCR beta chains associated with cytomegalovirus. In both the original and validation cohorts, the classifier was reported to diagnose cytomegalovirus status with high specificity and sensitivity. In a later analysis, TCR association rates were found to vary across HLA loci, with the most associated TCRs seen for DRB1 alleles and the fewest for HLA-C alleles.

The cohort comprised 550 to 700 healthy bone marrow donors. All cohort members were sampled while nominally healthy, although unrecorded immune exposures were likely present. The donor was CMV seronegative and was included in the group of a few hundred seronegative cohort members. A peripheral blood sample was provided by each donor, and peripheral blood mononuclear cells were used for TCR beta sequencing. Genomic DNA was extracted from the blood cell samples with the Qiagen DNeasy Blood Extraction Kit. Note on this clone: The antigen it binds to is not known. No base quality values were provided; no much bigger clone lies one nucleotide off.

The library was produced with the immunoSEQ multiplex PCR assay. For the multiplex PCR, a mixture combining 60 forward primers for TCR Vbeta segments and 13 reverse primers for TCR Jbeta segments was used. The CDR3 region of rearranged TCR beta genes was amplified from genomic DNA with a multiplex PCR assay. The Illumina HiSeq System was used to sequence the amplified TCR beta libraries as 87-base-pair reads. Turning to the authors' computational methods: A later analysis counted tens of millions of unique TCR beta chains across the 670 or so repertoires, and around 9.9 million of these chains were shared by at least two donors. To remove PCR and sequencing errors, raw reads were error-corrected and collapsed into unique sequences using a nearest-neighbor algorithm that merged closely related sequences. Alignment of CDR3 sequences to IMGT reference sequences was used to assign V, D and J gene segments. Each retained sequence needed at least a six-nucleotide match to both a V gene segment and a J gene segment. Rearrangements were classified as productive when the CDR3 lacked stop codons and remained in frame with V and J, and all other rearrangements were classified as non-productive. Following IMGT convention, CDR3 was defined as the stretch from the second conserved V-encoded cysteine up to the conserved J-encoded phenylalanine. In an earlier analysis of just under 600 of the donors, sequences lacking an unambiguous match to a single V gene segment were excluded. An earlier analysis of 587 of the donors called V segments functional above 56.7% productive rearrangements and segregating when the between-donor standard deviation exceeded 5%. A statistical classification framework was built to diagnose cytomegalovirus status from the catalog of TCR beta chain sequences. A later analysis assigned V and J genes by comparing TCR nucleotide sequences with IMGT/GENE-DB human TR gene sequences. Using the TCRdist pipeline, a later analysis assigned CDR3 sequences along with most-parsimonious VDJ recombination scenarios. In a later analysis, every TCR beta chain was defined by the combination of its CDR3 amino acid sequence and its V-gene family, and reads without a unique V-gene family were dropped. A later analysis removed 500 to 600 highly shared, low-generation-probability nucleotide sequences to deal with suspected cross-contamination and a sequencing artifact. A later analysis calculated a clonal expansion index for each public chain from normalized within-repertoire ranks of inferred template counts. In a later analysis, generation probabilities were computed using a VDJ recombination model fitted to out-of-frame rearrangements, and the results were checked against IGoR. In a later analysis, hypergeometric tests were used to score TCR-TCR, TCR-HLA and TCR-CMV co-occurrence, with a repertoire-size bias correction applied to TCR pairs. In a later analysis, false discovery rates were estimated by permuting HLA or CMV assignments 20 times. A later analysis grouped co-occurring TCRs with DBSCAN, adding TCRdist sequence similarity when clustering within HLA-allele-positive subsets. Co-occurrence clustering excluded repertoires with fewer than 30,000 or more than 120,000 public chains, plus five with anomalous nucleotide sharing. TCRdb mirrors the immuneACCESS table, restricted to in-frame sequences. Some clones are absent from its copies; in checked studies, under half trace to an unresolved V gene, and the reason for the others is unknown. V and J calls and clone size come straight from that table; D and trimming were deduced from the DNA. The sample data list about 100,000 clones, and 70% to 80% of these were observed just once. Clones ranked in the top ten supply over 3% of the sample.

CDR1 and CDR2 are read off the germline V gene (reference sequence) as GTSNPN and SVGIG. From the cysteine up to the phenylalanine, the CDR3 has a length of 12 residues. Only the CDR3 region is kept as DNA, spanning 36 bases read in frame from base 1. V was cut back by 1 base and J by 6 bases, leaving a gap of 9 bases between them. The V and J genes are TRBV30 and TRBJ1-1; the D gene is perhaps TRBD1, on 5 matching bases. This clonotype originated in a woman in her 40s in good health and CMV-seronegative. The material sequenced was PBMCs. The CDR3 here reads CAWSAWGAEAFF. In nucleotide form, the sequence is TGTGCCTGGAGTGCATGGGGGGCTGAAGCTTTCTTT. The reference TRBV30 and TRBJ1-1 proteins fill in what lies around the CDR3, so the full variable domain reads SQTIHQWPATLVQPVGSPLSLECTVEGTSNPNLYWYRQAAGRGLQLLFYSVGIGQISSEVPQNLSASRPQDRQFILSSKKLLLSDSGFYLCAWSAWGAEAFFGQGTRLTVV.